This T cell receptor (beta chain) was sequenced during a study of shared clonotypes between healthy human individuals. Study overall: Plates per donor: three CD4 naive, three CD4 memory, two CD8 naive, one CD8 memory.

TCRdb keeps only in-frame clones here, not all; method: immunoSEQ multiplex PCR. The repertoire holds 2 million to 3 million clones, roughly 93% seen once, with around 0.37% in the top ten. This receptor was obtained from a man aged 18-30 years in good health. Some clones in this sample may be carry-over from other donors' samples. The specimen was naive CD4+ T cells from PBMCs. Subset meaning: CD45RA+ positively selected.

CDR3 in amino acids: CASSSKTRPSGANVLTF. The CDR3 bases are TGTGCCAGCAGCTCCAAAACACGGCCTTCTGGGGCCAACGTCCTGACTTTC. The chain employs TRBV5-4 and TRBJ2-6; no firm D call. CDR1 is SGHNT, CDR2 YYREEE, per germline (reference sequence). CDR3 length equals 17 residues. Between the trimmed V and J ends, which lost 3 bases and 1 base, there was a span of 14 bases.